The 23 T cell receptor beta chains in this list originate from one sample, sequenced in a study of spatial heterogeneity in lung cancer. Notes on the study in general: One measure, the expanded intratumoral alpha and beta TCR count, tracked tumor mutation counts.

The time point is: sample taken at primary tumor resection. In TCRdb, the 5' RACE reads were re-called with MiXCR into one record per CDR3 protein. Found here are over 9,000 distinct CDR3 sequences, 9.5% to 15% of them singletons; the top ten hold approximately 37%. Their antigens are not known. The material was lung tumor tissue, obtained at surgery. These receptors were collected from a male donor with early-stage non-small cell lung cancer.

This clonotype showed up many times. The chain employs TRBV19 and TRBJ2-7; D is perhaps TRBD2 (5 bases). This CDR3 is built from 14 residues. Trimming pared 6 bases from V and 2 bases from J, leaving 14 bases between. Germline assignment: CDR1 LNHDA and CDR2 SQIVND (reference sequence). The CDR3 DNA follows: TGTGCCAGTAGCCTAGGAGGCAGAACCTACGAGCAGTACTTC. The encoded protein is CASSLGGRTYEQYF.

This clonotype ranks as large. The J gene is TRBJ2-7, the V gene TRBV20-1, with D possibly being TRBD1 or TRBD2 (5 bases each). Germline lookup yields CDR1 DFQATT and CDR2 SNEGSKA (reference sequence). Deletions cut 3 bases from V and 5 bases from J, with 8 bases between. The CDR3 extends over 11 amino acids. The CDR3 nucleotides read TGCAGTGCTAGCTGGGGGAACGAGCAGTACTTC. Protein: CSASWGNEQYF.

The sample holds a few counts of this clonotype. The genes are TRBV4-3 and TRBJ1-2; 7 positions match TRBD1. This CDR3 region has 14 residues. The germline V gene encodes CDR1 LGHNA and CDR2 YSLEER. Trimming removed 1 base from V and 7 bases from J; junction bases left unmatched: 6. Written as DNA, the CDR3 is TGCGCCAGCAGCCAAGTACGGGACAGCCCTGGCTACACCTTC. Translation: CASSQVRDSPGYTF.

This sequence joins TRBV12-3 or TRBV12-4 and TRBJ2-7, with a tentative D call TRBD1 (5 bases). The CDR3 covers 17 residues. With 2 bases removed from V and 0 bases from J, the gap between germline ends came to 17 bases. CDR3 nucleotide sequence: TGTGCCAGCAGTTTAATCGTAGGGGTACCGAGCTCCTACGAGCAGTACTTC. Amino acid sequence: CASSLIVGVPSSYEQYF.

Ten or more counts support this clonotype. The V call is TRBV24-1, the J call TRBJ1-4, with 7 bases that match TRBD1. Germline V CDR1 and CDR2: KGHDR, SFDVKD. There are 17 residues in the CDR3. V lost 3 bases, J lost 0 bases, and 6 bases stayed unmatched. CDR3 residues: CATSDGGQFATNEKLFF. The CDR3 nucleotides are TGTGCCACCAGTGATGGGGGACAGTTTGCAACTAATGAAAAACTGTTTTTT.

This clonotype has only a few counts. This chain connects TRBV20-1 to TRBJ1-2, with D maybe TRBD1 (6 bases). The CDR3 is made up of 15 amino acids. V shed 6 bases and J shed 1 base, with 18 bases lying between them. The V gene's germline CDR1 is DFQATT and CDR2 SNEGSKA (reference sequence). The CDR3 DNA sequence: TGCAGTGCCGACATGGGGGCGACCTTTAACTATGGCTACACCTTC. Translation gives CSADMGATFNYGYTF.

Sample share makes this clonotype medium-sized (0.01 to 0.1%). The chain is built from TRBV4-1 and TRBJ1-6; 8 bases line up with TRBD1. Germline trimming cut 0 bases from V and 5 bases from J; bases unmatched to any gene: 6. This CDR3 contains 17 residues. Germline V gene data show CDR1 as MGHRA and CDR2 as YSYEKL. The CDR3 loop reads CASSQEAGGRNNSPLHF. DNA for the CDR3: TGCGCCAGCAGCCAAGAGGCAGGGGGCCGGAATAATTCACCCCTCCACTTT.

The V and J genes are TRBV20-1 and TRBJ1-4; D unclear. Trimming left V 4 bases short and J 2 bases short, with 11 bases between. CDR1 is DFQATT, CDR2 SNEGSKA, per germline (reference sequence). This CDR3 region has 14 residues. CDR3 sequence (DNA): TGCAGTGCTATGTGGGGTTCCACTAATGAAAAACTGTTTTTT. Translation gives CSAMWGSTNEKLFF.

The V and J genes are TRBV18 and TRBJ2-1; weak D call: TRBD1 (5 bases). The V end was cut by 3 bases, the J end by 1 base, with 10 bases between. Germline lookup yields CDR1 KGHSH and CDR2 LQKENI. CDR3 size: 15 residues. DNA of the CDR3: TGTGCCAGCTCACCGACGACAGATTCCTACAATGAGCAGTTCTTC. It encodes CASSPTTDSYNEQFF.

The CDR3 here is CASSGTGQQETQYF. CDR3 in DNA: TGTGCCAGCAGCGGCACAGGACAGCAAGAGACCCAGTACTTC. The V and J genes are TRBV5-4 and TRBJ2-5, with D maybe TRBD1 (6 bases). This CDR3 has 14 amino acids. V lost 4 bases to trimming and J lost 2 bases, with 12 bases between them. Per the germline V gene, CDR1 is SGHNT and CDR2 is YYREEE (reference sequence).

In its sample, this clonotype was seen a few times. V gene TRBV2 combines with J gene TRBJ1-1; 8 bases agree with TRBD1. Germline lookup yields CDR1 SNHLY and CDR2 FYNNEI. CDR3 length: 14 residues. V trimming: 7 bases; J trimming: 3 bases; junction bases outside the gene matches: 7. In DNA form, the CDR3 reads TGTGCCAGCACCGATAGGACAGGGCACACTGAAGCTTTCTTT. Protein sequence: CASTDRTGHTEAFF.

This clonotype was detected many times. The chain joins TRBV12-3 or TRBV12-4 to TRBJ1-3; no clear D. Trimming stripped 5 bases from V and 9 bases from J, with 17 bases between. This CDR3 spans 14 amino acids. CDR3 nucleotides: TGTGCCAGCAGTCGACTCACAGTCGAAGGCACCATATATTTT. It codes for CASSRLTVEGTIYF.

The V and J genes are TRBV7-8 and TRBJ1-2; no clear D gene. The germline V and J ends were trimmed by 4 bases and 5 bases, with 8 bases remaining between them. This CDR3 contains 12 residues. CDR1 is SGHVS, CDR2 FQNEAQ, per germline. CDR3 sequence reads: CASSSGGYGYTF. DNA of the CDR3: TGTGCCAGCAGCTCCGGCGGGTATGGCTACACCTTC. The complete variable domain, with remaining parts taken from reference TRBV7-8 and TRBJ1-2, reads GAGVSQSPRYKVAKRGQDVALRCDPISGHVSLFWYQQALGQGPEFLTYFQNEAQLDKSGLPSDRFFAERPEGSVSTLKIQRTQQEDSAVYLCASSSGGYGYTFGSGTRLTVV.

This clonotype has a count of ten or more. The chain has TRBV16 and TRBJ1-4; D might be TRBD1 (6 bases). Trimming cost V 2 bases and J 10 bases, with 20 bases left between them. The CDR3 is 16 amino acids. From germline, CDR1 is KGHSY and CDR2 FQNENV. DNA of the CDR3: TGTGCCAGCAGCCAAAATCCCGGACAGCTAGAGGGAAAACTGTTTTTT. This translates into CASSQNPGQLEGKLFF.

This clonotype showed up just a few times. A much larger clone differs from this one at a single base, so this may be a read error. The chain recombines TRBV7-6 with TRBJ1-3; D is unresolved. Germline CDR1 SGHVS, CDR2 FNYEAQ. This CDR3 region has 16 residues. V lost 5 bases, J lost 0 bases, and 14 bases lay in between. DNA of the CDR3: TGTGCCAGCAGCATATTTCAGGACTACTCTGGAAACACCATATATTTT. Translation gives CASSIFQDYSGNTIYF.

The chain recombines TRBV6-1 with TRBJ1-1; 7 nucleotides line up with TRBD1. In germline, CDR1 is MNHNS, CDR2 SASEGT. V dropped 5 bases and J dropped 8; count of bases not matched to a gene: 5. The CDR3 totals 12 residues. DNA of the CDR3: TGTGCCAGCAGTTCCCGGACAGGCGAAGCTTTCTTT. Protein: CASSSRTGEAFF.

The J gene is TRBJ1-2, the V gene TRBV7-2; D unclear. This CDR3 is built from 16 residues. Germline assignment: CDR1 SGHTA and CDR2 FQGNSA. Between the trimmed V and J ends, which lost 1 base and 2 bases, there was a span of 14 bases. In DNA, the CDR3 is TGTGCCAGCAGCTTAGTCAGACATCGCCAAAACTATGGCTACACCTTC. Translating it yields CASSLVRHRQNYGYTF. The full variable domain, rest sourced from reference TRBV7-2 and TRBJ1-2, is GAGVSQSPSNKVTEKGKDVELRCDPISGHTALYWYRQSLGQGLEFLIYFQGNSAPDKSGLPSDRFSAERTGGSVSTLTIQRTQQEDSAVYLCASSLVRHRQNYGYTFGSGTRLTVV.

This clonotype was seen a handful of times. The chain is built from TRBV7-2 and TRBJ1-2; TRBD1 aligns across 9 bases. The CDR3 length is 17 residues. Germline V gene sequence: CDR1 SGHTA, CDR2 FQGNSA. V was pared by 6 bases and J by 0 bases, with 11 bases of the junction left unmatched. CDR3 in DNA: TGTGCCAGCAGACCTAGGGACAGGGCTACTTCTAACTATGGCTACACCTTC. It encodes CASRPRDRATSNYGYTF.

CDR3 in amino acids: CASSLIEGQPQHF. CDR3 in DNA: TGTGCCAGCAGTTTAATCGAGGGTCAGCCCCAGCATTTT. V usage is TRBV12-3 or TRBV12-4 and J usage is TRBJ1-5; D is unresolved. Trimming removed 2 bases at V and 6 bases at J, with 8 bases between. This CDR3 spans 13 amino acids.

The chain combines TRBV7-9 with TRBJ2-3; 8 positions match TRBD2. The V gene's germline CDR1 is SEHNR and CDR2 FQNEAQ (reference sequence). The CDR3 is 16 amino acids. V lost 5 bases and J lost 2; bases outside the gene matches: 9. The CDR3: CASSPLLAEPTDTQYF. The DNA for the CDR3 is TGTGCCAGCAGCCCGCTACTAGCGGAGCCCACAGATACGCAGTATTTT.

This chain uses TRBV18 with TRBJ1-5, with 7 positions matching TRBD1. CDR3 size: 15 residues. V lost 3 bases and J lost 6; bases outside the gene matches: 8. Germline CDR1 and CDR2: KGHSH and LQKENI. DNA for the CDR3: TGTGCCAGCTCACCTGCTGACAGGGTTTTTCAGCCCCAGCATTTT. Translated, it gives CASSPADRVFQPQHF.

As to this clonotype: Because the CDR3 is missing its conserved closing phenylalanine or tryptophan, this is likely a read error. J is TRBJ1-2 and V is TRBV5-6; 9 nucleotides agree with TRBD1. J was trimmed by 4 bases and V by 6 bases; bases with no gene match: 7. This CDR3 has 14 amino acids. From germline, CDR1 is SGHDT and CDR2 YYEEEE. Here the CDR3 reads CASKDRGGVYGYTS. In nucleotides, the CDR3 is TGTGCCAGCAAGGACAGGGGAGGTGTCTATGGCTACACCTCC.

This clonotype was found many times. This sequence joins TRBV6-5 and TRBJ2-6; D may match TRBD1 or TRBD2 (5 bases each). Trimming pared 5 bases from V and 0 bases from J, leaving 8 bases between. This CDR3 is 15 amino acids long. The germline V gene has CDR1 MNHEY and CDR2 SVGAGI. The CDR3: CASSRDGSGANVLTF. The CDR3, as DNA: TGTGCCAGCAGTCGGGACGGCTCTGGGGCCAACGTCCTGACTTTC.